The 2 T cell receptor beta chains given below trace back to one sample, sequenced in a study of identical twins. TCRdb passed the 5' RACE reads through MiXCR, listing each CDR3 protein once. This sample has around 280,000 distinct CDR3 sequences, with 8% to 9% found just once. Separately, the same data were catalogued under a study of yellow fever vaccine responses in identical twins.

The sample consisted of memory (CD45RO+) T cells sorted from blood. These receptors originate from a woman aged 18-29 years in good health.

CDR3 DNA sequence: TGTGCCAGCAGCTTTGGCGGGTCGGTCGCGAACACCGGGGAGCTGTTTTTT. Translation: CASSFGGSVANTGELFF. This chain links TRBV5-6 with TRBJ2-2; possibly TRBD2 for D (5 bases). Germline CDR1 and CDR2: SGHDT and YYEEEE. V lost 2 bases, J lost 0 bases, and 14 bases lay in between. CDR3 length: 17 residues.

The chain uses TRBV20-1 and TRBJ2-3, with D maybe TRBD2 (5 bases). Germline assignment: CDR1 DFQATT and CDR2 SNEGSKA (reference sequence). The CDR3 consists of 12 residues. The germline V and J ends were trimmed by 6 bases and 2 bases, with 9 bases remaining between them. DNA for the CDR3: TGCAGTGCGGAGCGGCTCACAGATACGCAGTATTTT. Protein: CSAERLTDTQYF.